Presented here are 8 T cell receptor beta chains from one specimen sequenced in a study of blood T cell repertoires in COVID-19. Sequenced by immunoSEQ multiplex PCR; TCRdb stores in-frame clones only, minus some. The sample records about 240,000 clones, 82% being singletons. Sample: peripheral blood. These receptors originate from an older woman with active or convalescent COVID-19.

CDR3 DNA sequence: TGTGCCACGAGGGGGTCTGGCACCGGGGAGCTGTTTTTT. Amino acid sequence: CATRGSGTGELFF. The rearrangement uses TRBV15 and TRBJ2-2; perhaps TRBD1 as D (6 bases). The CDR3 covers 13 residues. Germline assignment: CDR1 LNHNV and CDR2 YYDKDF (reference sequence). Deletions cut 9 bases from V and 4 bases from J, with 12 bases between.

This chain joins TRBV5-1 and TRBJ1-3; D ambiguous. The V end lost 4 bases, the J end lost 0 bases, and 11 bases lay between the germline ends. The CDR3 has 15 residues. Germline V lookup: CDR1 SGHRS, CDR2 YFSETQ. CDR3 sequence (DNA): TGCGCCAGCAGCCCCGGGGTGCTCTCTGGAAACACCATATATTTT. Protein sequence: CASSPGVLSGNTIYF. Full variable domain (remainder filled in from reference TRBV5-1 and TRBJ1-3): KAGVTQTPRYLIKTRGQQVTLSCSPISGHRSVSWYQQTPGQGLQFLFEYFSETQRNKGNFPGRFSGRQFSNSRSEMNVSTLELGDSALYLCASSPGVLSGNTIYFGEGSWLTVV.

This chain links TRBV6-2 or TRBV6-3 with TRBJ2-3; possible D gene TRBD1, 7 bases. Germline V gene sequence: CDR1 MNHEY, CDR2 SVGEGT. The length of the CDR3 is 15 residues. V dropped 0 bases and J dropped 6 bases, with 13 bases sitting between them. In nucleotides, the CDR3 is TGTGCCAGCAGTTACTCCACAGGGGCGGGGGATACGCAGTATTTT. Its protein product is CASSYSTGAGDTQYF.

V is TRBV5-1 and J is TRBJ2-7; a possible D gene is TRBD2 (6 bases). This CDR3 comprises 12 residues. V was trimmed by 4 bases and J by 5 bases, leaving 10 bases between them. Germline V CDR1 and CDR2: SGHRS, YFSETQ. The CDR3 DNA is TGCGCCAGCAGCGTGAGGGAGGACGAGCAGTACTTC. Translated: CASSVREDEQYF.

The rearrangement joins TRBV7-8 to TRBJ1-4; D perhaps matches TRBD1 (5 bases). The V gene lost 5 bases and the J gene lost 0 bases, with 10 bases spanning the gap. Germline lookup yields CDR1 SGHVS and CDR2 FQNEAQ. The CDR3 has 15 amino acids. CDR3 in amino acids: CASSREQATNEKLFF. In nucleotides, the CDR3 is TGTGCCAGCAGCCGAGAACAGGCAACTAATGAAAAACTGTTTTTT.

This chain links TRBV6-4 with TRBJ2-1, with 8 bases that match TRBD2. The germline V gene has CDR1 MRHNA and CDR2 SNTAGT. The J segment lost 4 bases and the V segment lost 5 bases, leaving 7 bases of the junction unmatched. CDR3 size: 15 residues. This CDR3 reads CASSSLAGSYNEQFF. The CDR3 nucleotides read TGTGCCAGCAGTAGCCTAGCGGGCTCATACAATGAGCAGTTCTTC.

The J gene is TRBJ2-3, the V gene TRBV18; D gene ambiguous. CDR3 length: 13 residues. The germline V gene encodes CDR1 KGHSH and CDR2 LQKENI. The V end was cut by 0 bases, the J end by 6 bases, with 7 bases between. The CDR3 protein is CASSPPSSDTQYF. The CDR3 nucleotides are TGTGCCAGCTCACCACCGTCCTCTGATACGCAGTATTTT.

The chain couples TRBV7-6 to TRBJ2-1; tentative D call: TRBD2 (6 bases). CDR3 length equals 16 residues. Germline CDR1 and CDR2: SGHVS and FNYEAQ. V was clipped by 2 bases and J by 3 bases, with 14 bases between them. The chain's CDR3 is CASSLIGGVGYNEQFF. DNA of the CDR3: TGTGCCAGCAGCTTAATAGGCGGGGTCGGCTACAATGAGCAGTTCTTC.